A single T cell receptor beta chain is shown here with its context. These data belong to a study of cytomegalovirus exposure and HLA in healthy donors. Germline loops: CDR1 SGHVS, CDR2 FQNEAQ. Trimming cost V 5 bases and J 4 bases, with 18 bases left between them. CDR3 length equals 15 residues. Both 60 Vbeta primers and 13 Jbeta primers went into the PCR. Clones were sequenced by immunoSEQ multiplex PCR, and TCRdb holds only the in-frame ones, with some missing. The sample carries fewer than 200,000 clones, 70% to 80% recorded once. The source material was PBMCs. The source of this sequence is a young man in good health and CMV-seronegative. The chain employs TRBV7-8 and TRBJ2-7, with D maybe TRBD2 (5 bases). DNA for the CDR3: TGTGCCAGCAGCCTGCCCGCACGGGGATTTTACGAGCAGTACTTC. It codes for CASSLPARGFYEQYF.